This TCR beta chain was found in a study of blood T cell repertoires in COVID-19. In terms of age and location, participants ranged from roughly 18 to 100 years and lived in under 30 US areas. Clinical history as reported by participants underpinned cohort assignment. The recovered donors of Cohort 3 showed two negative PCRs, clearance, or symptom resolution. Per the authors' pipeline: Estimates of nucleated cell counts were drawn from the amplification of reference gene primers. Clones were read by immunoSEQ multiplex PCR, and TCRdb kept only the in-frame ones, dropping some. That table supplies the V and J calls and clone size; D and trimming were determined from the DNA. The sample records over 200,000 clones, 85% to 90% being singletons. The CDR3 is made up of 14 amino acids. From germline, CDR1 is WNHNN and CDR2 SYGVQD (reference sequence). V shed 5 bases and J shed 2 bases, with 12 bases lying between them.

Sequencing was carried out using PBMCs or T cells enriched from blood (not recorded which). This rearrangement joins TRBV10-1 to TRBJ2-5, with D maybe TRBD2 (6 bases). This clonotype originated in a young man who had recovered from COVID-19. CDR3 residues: CASSFSGAQETQYF. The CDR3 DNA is TGCGCCAGCAGTTTTAGCGGAGCTCAAGAGACCCAGTACTTC.